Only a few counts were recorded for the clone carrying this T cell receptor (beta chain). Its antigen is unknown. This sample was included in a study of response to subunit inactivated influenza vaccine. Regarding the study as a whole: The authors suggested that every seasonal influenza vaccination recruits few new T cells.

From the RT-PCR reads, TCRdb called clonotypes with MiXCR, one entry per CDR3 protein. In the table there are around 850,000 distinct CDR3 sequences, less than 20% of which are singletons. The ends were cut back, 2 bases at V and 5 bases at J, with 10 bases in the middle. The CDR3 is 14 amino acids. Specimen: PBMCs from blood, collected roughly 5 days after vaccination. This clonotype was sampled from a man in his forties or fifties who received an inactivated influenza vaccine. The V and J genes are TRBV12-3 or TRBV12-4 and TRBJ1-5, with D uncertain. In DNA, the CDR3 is TGTGCCAGCAGTTTAAAAAGGGTAGATCAGCCCCAGCATTTT. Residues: CASSLKRVDQPQHF.